The 32 T cell receptor beta chains below come from one sample, sequenced in a study of lymphopenia after photon versus proton radiotherapy. TCRdb keeps only in-frame clones here, not all; method: immunoSEQ multiplex PCR. The sample has about 62,000 clones, 75% to 90% seen once. Specimen: peripheral blood, collected from a patient treated with proton-based radiotherapy. The receptors here all came from a man aged 80 or over with esophageal cancer.

The V call is TRBV5-1, the J call TRBJ2-1; TRBD2 aligns across 9 bases. After removal of 4 bases from V and 2 bases from J, the junction contained 4 bases not matched to a gene. Germline loops: CDR1 SGHRS, CDR2 YFSETQ. The CDR3 runs 15 residues. CDR3 sequence: CASSPSGEPYNEQFF. CDR3 nucleotide sequence: TGCGCCAGCAGCCCTAGCGGGGAGCCCTACAATGAGCAGTTCTTC. Supplemented by reference TRBV5-1 and TRBJ2-1, the full variable domain reads KAGVTQTPRYLIKTRGQQVTLSCSPISGHRSVSWYQQTPGQGLQFLFEYFSETQRNKGNFPGRFSGRQFSNSRSEMNVSTLELGDSALYLCASSPSGEPYNEQFFGPGTRLTVL.

The genes are TRBV7-9 and TRBJ1-3, with D unresolved. Germline CDR1 and CDR2: SEHNR and FQNEAQ (reference sequence). The CDR3 contains 15 residues. Trimming shortened V by 1 base and J by 2 bases, and 9 bases separated the two germline ends. CDR3 coding DNA: TGTGCCAGCAGCTTAGATCGGACGGCTGGAAACACCATATATTTT. Protein: CASSLDRTAGNTIYF.

This chain uses TRBV7-9 with TRBJ2-7; D perhaps matches TRBD1 (5 bases). The CDR3 sequence is 15 residues long. In germline, CDR1 is SEHNR, CDR2 FQNEAQ (reference sequence). The ends were cut back, 5 bases at V and 0 bases at J, with 14 bases in the middle. CDR3 coding DNA: TGTGCCAGCAGCGAGTGGGGCCATCCCTCCTACGAGCAGTACTTC. This codes for CASSEWGHPSYEQYF.

The chain links TRBV19 to TRBJ2-3, with TRBD1 as a possible D gene (5 bases). Germline assignment: CDR1 LNHDA and CDR2 SQIVND (reference sequence). Trimming removed 4 bases at V and 8 bases at J, with 22 bases between. The CDR3 loop spans 16 amino acids. The CDR3 DNA reads TGTGCCAGTAGTACCACAGGTACCCCAGATCGTGGTACGCAGTATTTT. Protein sequence: CASSTTGTPDRGTQYF.

The rearrangement links TRBV6-1 to TRBJ2-1, with 12 bases fitting TRBD2. The V gene end was trimmed by 3 bases and the J gene end by 2 bases; junction bases not matched to a gene: 11. Germline CDR1 reads MNHNS; CDR2 reads SASEGT. The CDR3 runs to 19 residues. This CDR3 reads CASSDPASGRALPYNEQFF. For the CDR3, the DNA is TGTGCCAGCAGTGACCCAGCTAGCGGGAGGGCTCTACCCTACAATGAGCAGTTCTTC.

The chain recombines TRBV5-4 with TRBJ2-2; 8 bases map to TRBD2. This CDR3 comprises 15 residues. Per the germline V gene, CDR1 is SGHNT and CDR2 is YYREEE (reference sequence). With 5 bases clipped from V and 3 bases from J, the junction kept 6 bases outside the gene matches. CDR3: CASSPGLGYTGELFF. The CDR3 nucleotides read TGTGCCAGCAGTCCGGGACTAGGATACACCGGGGAGCTGTTTTTT.

The V call is TRBV5-1, the J call TRBJ2-5, with TRBD2 matching over 8 bases. The germline V gene encodes CDR1 SGHRS and CDR2 YFSETQ. Unmatched junction bases numbered 8, after V lost 0 bases and J lost 4 bases. CDR3 size: 16 residues. CDR3 in DNA: TGCGCCAGCAGCTTGGACGGGGGGGCGCAAGGAGAGACCCAGTACTTC. This translates into CASSLDGGAQGETQYF.

This chain joins TRBV7-2 and TRBJ1-6; D remains ambiguous. Germline loops: CDR1 SGHTA, CDR2 FQGNSA. This CDR3 contains 16 residues. Between the trimmed V and J ends, which lost 5 bases and 7 bases, there was a span of 18 bases. The DNA for the CDR3 is TGTGCCAGCAGCGCCGGGAGGCCGGGAGGCAATTCACCCCTCCACTTT. Residues: CASSAGRPGGNSPLHF.

This clone turned up a few times. The chain is built from TRBV2 and TRBJ2-3; 11 bases agree with TRBD2. Germline V gives CDR1 SNHLY, CDR2 FYNNEI. The CDR3 is 16 residues long. Trimming took 6 bases from V and 0 from J; bases not matched to a gene: 5. The CDR3 sequence is CASSPLAGGSTDTQYF. CDR3 nucleotides: TGTGCCAGCAGCCCTCTAGCGGGGGGAAGCACAGATACGCAGTATTTT.

The rearrangement links TRBV23-1 to TRBJ2-7; perhaps D is TRBD1 or TRBD2 (6 bases each). TRBV23-1 is assigned to the ORF class and has an uncertain function. Trimming left V 2 bases short and J 2 bases short, with 22 bases between. The CDR3 covers 18 residues. CDR3 loop: CASSQPAPGAGAPYEQYF. The CDR3 bases are TGCGCCAGCAGTCAACCTGCCCCGGGGGCAGGGGCCCCCTACGAGCAGTACTTC.

The J gene is TRBJ1-5, the V gene TRBV10-3; D may be TRBD1 (5 bases). The CDR3 loop spans 13 amino acids. Germline V CDR1 and CDR2: ENHRY, SYGVKD. Trimming took 4 bases from V and 3 from J, leaving 7 bases between them. The CDR3 here is CAISVGTNQPQHF. The CDR3 DNA follows: TGTGCCATCAGTGTCGGGACCAATCAGCCCCAGCATTTT.

CDR3 region: CAWHPGQISGANVLTF. The CDR3 DNA follows: TGTGCCTGGCACCCGGGACAGATCTCTGGGGCCAACGTCCTGACTTTC. V gene TRBV30 combines with J gene TRBJ2-6; 7 positions agree with TRBD1. CDR1 and CDR2 from the germline V gene are GTSNPN and SVGIG (reference sequence). V shed 5 bases, J shed 0 bases, and the junction held 7 bases outside the gene matches. The CDR3 runs 16 residues.

There are a few counts of this clone. This rearrangement joins TRBV11-2 to TRBJ2-7; TRBD2 matches 9 bases. The germline V gene has CDR1 SGHAT and CDR2 FQNNGV. The CDR3 totals 17 residues. Unmatched junction bases numbered 9, after V lost 1 base and J lost 2 bases. CDR3 amino acids: CASSLAPLAGFTYEQYF. The CDR3 DNA reads as TGTGCCAGCAGCTTAGCCCCCCTAGCGGGATTTACCTACGAGCAGTACTTC.

This chain uses TRBV5-4 with TRBJ1-2, with a weak D call TRBD1 (6 bases). Looked up from germline, CDR1 is SGHNT and CDR2 is YYREEE (reference sequence). V lost 4 bases to trimming and J lost 7 bases, with 20 bases between them. The CDR3 spans 15 residues. Here the CDR3 DNA reads TGTGCCAGCAGCCCGTCCCAGGGGTTACGGTCTGGCTACACCTTC. Its translation is CASSPSQGLRSGYTF.

The chain has TRBV27 and TRBJ1-6; D call uncertain. The V and J ends lost 3 bases and 4 bases respectively, with 1 base between them. CDR1 and CDR2 from the germline V gene are MNHEY and SMNVEV (reference sequence). The CDR3 covers 12 residues. This chain's CDR3 is CASSFYNSPLHF. CDR3 sequence (DNA): TGTGCCAGCAGTTTTTATAATTCACCCCTCCACTTT.

V gene TRBV2 combines with J gene TRBJ2-5, with D unresolved. V was shortened by 7 bases and J by 2 bases, with 11 bases between the two germline ends. This CDR3 comprises 13 residues. CDR1 is SNHLY, CDR2 FYNNEI, per germline. In DNA, the CDR3 is TGTGCCAGCACGGCGGCCAGGCAAGAGACCCAGTACTTC. It encodes CASTAARQETQYF.

The chain is built from TRBV19 and TRBJ1-5, with 7 bases aligning to TRBD1. CDR3 length: 12 residues. The V gene's germline CDR1 is LNHDA and CDR2 SQIVND (reference sequence). The J segment lost 4 bases and the V segment lost 8 bases, leaving 2 bases of the junction unmatched. The CDR3 region is CASSGQNQPQHF. In DNA form, the CDR3 reads TGTGCCAGTTCGGGACAGAATCAGCCCCAGCATTTT.

This clone counts as medium-sized (0.01 to 0.1%). This rearrangement joins TRBV4-1 to TRBJ2-3; possibly TRBD1 for D (6 bases). V lost 3 bases, J lost 3 bases, and 22 bases lay in between. CDR3 size: 18 residues. Germline CDR1 is MGHRA and CDR2 is YSYEKL. The CDR3 region is CASSQATGKGLGTDTQYF. CDR3 sequence (DNA): TGCGCCAGCAGCCAGGCTACAGGGAAAGGGCTTGGGACAGATACGCAGTATTTT.

The chain joins TRBV27 to TRBJ2-3; D unresolved. Germline V gives CDR1 MNHEY, CDR2 SMNVEV (reference sequence). V was cut by 5 bases and J by 2 bases, with 5 bases left in between. The CDR3 is made up of 12 amino acids. This chain's CDR3 is CASSPNTDTQYF. As DNA, the CDR3 is TGTGCCAGCAGTCCAAACACAGATACGCAGTATTTT.

This clone was observed once. The rearrangement uses TRBV6-5 and TRBJ1-5, with D unclear. Trimming took 2 bases from V and 2 from J, leaving 4 bases between them. Germline CDR1 is MNHEY and CDR2 is SVGAGI. The CDR3 sequence is 13 residues long. CDR3 protein: CASSYGRNQPQHF. The CDR3 DNA sequence: TGTGCCAGCAGTTACGGGCGCAATCAGCCCCAGCATTTT.

This chain joins TRBV7-8 and TRBJ1-3, with D hard to call. V was pared by 1 base and J by 4 bases, with 5 bases between. The CDR3 length is 13 residues. Germline CDR1 and CDR2: SGHVS and FQNEAQ. As DNA, the CDR3 is TGTGCCAGCAGCTTAGGTCGGGGAAACACCATATATTTT. Translated, it gives CASSLGRGNTIYF.

V usage is TRBV2 and J usage is TRBJ1-2; no firm D call. The ends were cut back, 7 bases at V and 8 bases at J, with 20 bases in the middle. The CDR3 sequence is 14 residues long. Germline assignment: CDR1 SNHLY and CDR2 FYNNEI. The CDR3: CASTAPGEGMGYTF. Here the CDR3 DNA reads TGTGCCAGCACCGCACCGGGAGAGGGAATGGGCTACACCTTC.

The DNA for the CDR3 is TGTGCCAGCAGCCCCAGATCTATGAGTTCTGGACAAGAGACCCAGTACTTC. Protein sequence: CASSPRSMSSGQETQYF. The rearrangement joins TRBV9 to TRBJ2-5; D not resolved. Per the germline V gene, CDR1 is SGDLS and CDR2 is YYNGEE. V lost 4 bases to trimming and J lost 2 bases, with 21 bases between them. The CDR3 covers 17 residues.

CDR3 residues: CASSPGTGNYNEQFF. The CDR3 DNA follows: TGTGCCAGCAGCCCTGGGACAGGGAACTACAATGAGCAGTTCTTC. V usage is TRBV9 and J usage is TRBJ2-1, with 9 bases lining up with TRBD1. The CDR3 totals 15 residues. V shed 4 bases, J shed 3 bases, and the junction held 5 bases outside the gene matches. Per germline, CDR1 SGDLS and CDR2 YYNGEE.

This CDR3 is CASSESGNQPQHF. CDR3 bases: TGTGCCAGCAGTGAGTCCGGCAATCAGCCCCAGCATTTT. The chain is built from TRBV6-4 and TRBJ1-5; D is unresolved. The germline V and J ends were trimmed by 3 bases and 2 bases, with 5 bases remaining between them. This CDR3 is 13 amino acids long. Germline V gene sequence: CDR1 MRHNA, CDR2 SNTAGT.

The chain carries TRBV5-1 and TRBJ2-7; D uncertain. The V gene's germline CDR1 is SGHRS and CDR2 YFSETQ. CDR3 length equals 14 residues. Trimming stripped 3 bases from V and 3 bases from J, with 13 bases between. The CDR3 spells CASSSHSRVYEQYF. CDR3 nucleotide sequence: TGCGCCAGCAGCTCCCATTCAAGAGTCTACGAGCAGTACTTC.

The chain links TRBV19 to TRBJ2-2; D possibly corresponds to TRBD1 (5 bases). Between the trimmed V and J ends, which lost 6 bases and 6 bases, there was a span of 8 bases. Germline V gives CDR1 LNHDA, CDR2 SQIVND (reference sequence). The CDR3 contains 12 residues. Here the CDR3 DNA reads TGTGCCAGTAGCAGGGATGCCGGGGAGCTGTTTTTT. Translation: CASSRDAGELFF.

The rearrangement joins TRBV5-5 to TRBJ2-3; D unclear. Germline lookup yields CDR1 SGHKS and CDR2 YYEKEE (reference sequence). This CDR3 is built from 13 residues. V was shortened by 4 bases and J by 5 bases, with 11 bases between the two germline ends. The CDR3: CASSPLAIDTQYF. The CDR3 nucleotides are TGTGCCAGCAGCCCCCTGGCCATAGATACGCAGTATTTT.

The chain recombines TRBV19 with TRBJ2-3, with D perhaps being TRBD1 or TRBD2 (5 bases each). This CDR3 is built from 14 residues. Looked up from germline, CDR1 is LNHDA and CDR2 is SQIVND (reference sequence). Trimming stripped 11 bases from V and 0 bases from J, with 15 bases between. The CDR3 coding sequence is TGTGCCTGCACGGGGCCCTTCAGCACAGATACGCAGTATTTT. Translated, it gives CACTGPFSTDTQYF.

The V gene is TRBV14, the J gene TRBJ2-3; D uncertain. The CDR3 covers 15 residues. Germline-derived CDR1 and CDR2 are SGHDN and FVKESK. Trimming left V 0 bases short and J 2 bases short, with 9 bases between. This CDR3 reads CASSQEVHYTDTQYF. CDR3 nucleotides: TGTGCCAGCAGCCAAGAGGTTCATTACACAGATACGCAGTATTTT.

This clone was recorded only once. The chain is built from TRBV12-5 and TRBJ1-1; unclear D gene. Germline CDR1 LGHNT, CDR2 FRNRAP. The CDR3 has 13 residues. V dropped 7 bases and J dropped 4 bases, with 13 bases sitting between them. Here the CDR3 DNA reads TGTGCTAGTGTTTCGGGGTCCAGCACTGAAGCTTTCTTT. It yields the protein CASVSGSSTEAFF.

This sequence joins TRBV2 and TRBJ1-2; D call uncertain. Germline V CDR1 and CDR2: SNHLY, FYNNEI. V was trimmed by 2 bases and J by 3 bases, leaving 10 bases between them. The CDR3 covers 14 residues. The CDR3 loop is CASSEFGQDYGYTF. CDR3 coding DNA: TGTGCCAGCAGTGAATTCGGGCAGGACTATGGCTACACCTTC.